The TCR beta chain under discussion was sequenced for a study of T-cell reconstitution after alpha-beta-depleted transplantation in children. Trimming pared 4 bases from V and 2 bases from J, leaving 8 bases between. The CDR3 extends over 13 amino acids. CDR1 and CDR2 from the germline V gene are SGHRS and YFSETQ. Study conclusions and caveats: Several patients had high TCRbeta diversity at day 60; it came from surviving recipient T cells and thymic progenitors. The authors attributed T-cell counts and diversity one year after transplant mostly to newly produced T cells.

This clonotype was observed many times. Its antigen is not identified. Unique molecular identifiers were built into the TCRbeta library. Each CDR3 protein is one row after TCRdb ran MiXCR on the PCR reads. The profile covers more than 120,000 distinct CDR3 sequences, with more than 8% appearing a single time and 15% to 20% taken by the ten largest. Here the sequenced sample was PBMCs, mostly from graft donor cells, taken 180 days after TCRalphabeta/CD19-depleted stem cell transplant. The chain combines TRBV5-1 with TRBJ2-3, with D uncertain. This sequence originates from a female patient aged 2-15 years who had a stem cell transplant for congenital amegakaryocytic thrombocytopenia, so the T cells may come from the graft donor. CDR3 in DNA: TGCGCCAGCAGCGGTGGATCCACAGATACGCAGTATTTT. This sequence encodes CASSGGSTDTQYF.